The 22 T cell receptor beta chains given below trace back to one sample, sequenced in a study of cytomegalovirus exposure and HLA in healthy donors (dated by TCRdb to 2015 to 2018). Library preparation employed the immunoSEQ multiplex PCR assay. For the multiplex PCR, a mixture combining 60 forward primers for TCR Vbeta segments and 13 reverse primers for TCR Jbeta segments was used. TCRdb limited this immuneACCESS table to in-frame rearrangements with V and J called. A share of clones is missing; checked studies link under half to unresolved V genes, and the rest is unexplained. In this sample the table shows some 170,000 clones, roughly 82% of which occur a single time. Clones ranked in the top ten supply about 1.6% of the sample. What was sequenced was PBMCs. These receptors all stem from a girl aged 10 to 17 in good health and CMV-seropositive.

This sequence joins TRBV28 and TRBJ2-7; D gene uncertain. Trimming removed 4 bases at V and 6 bases at J, with 13 bases between. CDR3 size: 13 residues. Germline loops: CDR1 MDHEN, CDR2 SYDVKM. In DNA form, the CDR3 reads TGTGCCAGCAGTTGGTCGTATTCAGGCGAGCAGTACTTC. This gives the protein CASSWSYSGEQYF.

V is TRBV10-3 and J is TRBJ2-2; D is perhaps TRBD1 (6 bases). Germline V gives CDR1 ENHRY, CDR2 SYGVKD. Trimming pared 4 bases from V and 0 bases from J, leaving 12 bases between. This CDR3 is 16 amino acids long. CDR3 in DNA: TGTGCCATCAGTGGATTCGGACAGACGAACACCGGGGAGCTGTTTTTT. This sequence encodes CAISGFGQTNTGELFF.

The chain has TRBV10-2 and TRBJ2-1; 10 bases align to TRBD2. V lost 2 bases to trimming and J lost 6 bases; unmatched junction nucleotides: 7. Germline V lookup: CDR1 WSHSY, CDR2 SAAADI. The CDR3 runs 16 residues. CDR3 sequence: CASSEPSGSDLNEQFF. CDR3 sequence (DNA): TGCGCCAGCAGTGAGCCTAGCGGGAGTGACCTCAATGAGCAGTTCTTC.

The chain carries TRBV5-5 and TRBJ1-1, with TRBD1 matching 7 bases. The length of the CDR3 is 14 residues. The ends lost 3 bases at V and 0 bases at J; junction bases unmatched: 2. Germline CDR1 is SGHKS and CDR2 is YYEKEE (reference sequence). The CDR3 sequence: CASSWDSMNTEAFF. The CDR3 DNA sequence: TGTGCCAGCAGCTGGGACAGTATGAACACTGAAGCTTTCTTT.

Here the CDR3 reads CASSEGEGLTAFF. The CDR3, as DNA: TGTGCCAGCAGTGAAGGGGAGGGGTTAACAGCTTTCTTT. The genes are TRBV6-1 and TRBJ1-1; TRBD1 is a possible D gene (5 bases). CDR3 length: 13 amino acids. From germline, CDR1 is MNHNS and CDR2 SASEGT. V was pared by 1 base and J by 10 bases, with 13 bases between.

Only one count was recorded for this clone. A junction boundary mismatches the germline segment, possibly from a read error. V and J are TRBV19 and TRBJ2-7, with 13 bases matching TRBD2. The CDR3 covers 13 residues. Germline CDR1 and CDR2: LNHDA and SQIVND (reference sequence). CDR3 protein: CASSGTSGEAIHF. Written as DNA, the CDR3 is TGTGCCAGTAGTGGGACTAGCGGGGAGGCTATACACTTC.

Here the CDR3 DNA reads TGCGCCAGCAGCTGGGGCGCCAACCGAGGTGAAAAACTGTTTTTT. Translation gives CASSWGANRGEKLFF. This sequence joins TRBV5-1 and TRBJ1-4; a possible D gene is TRBD1 (5 bases). Germline CDR1 and CDR2: SGHRS and YFSETQ. The CDR3 has 15 residues. Trimming left V 3 bases short and J 7 bases short, with 16 bases between.

The genes are TRBV4-3 and TRBJ1-5; D gene ambiguous. Germline V lookup: CDR1 LGHNA, CDR2 YSLEER. The CDR3 has 17 residues. The V gene lost 3 bases and the J gene lost 0 bases, with 15 bases spanning the gap. CDR3 sequence reads: CASSQGTASDSNQPQHF. CDR3 nucleotides: TGCGCCAGCAGCCAGGGTACTGCCAGCGATAGCAATCAGCCCCAGCATTTT.

The sample holds one count of this clone. The chain links TRBV9 to TRBJ2-5; 12 bases agree with TRBD2. From germline, CDR1 is SGDLS and CDR2 YYNGEE. The CDR3 loop spans 16 amino acids. V dropped 4 bases and J dropped 5; count of bases not matched to a gene: 9. The CDR3 DNA sequence: TGTGCCAGCAGCCTACTAGCGGGGGGCATCGGGGAGACCCAGTACTTC. It encodes CASSLLAGGIGETQYF.

The rearrangement joins TRBV13 to TRBJ2-3; 10 nucleotides line up with TRBD2. CDR1 PRHDT and CDR2 FYEKMQ come from the germline V gene (reference sequence). Trimming cost V 3 bases and J 2 bases; bases outside gene matches: 26. CDR3 length: 23 residues. CDR3 region: CASSFKVAIEPWATSGNTDTQYF. The CDR3, as DNA: TGTGCCAGCAGCTTTAAGGTGGCCATTGAGCCTTGGGCAACTAGCGGGAACACAGATACGCAGTATTTT.

This clone was found once. The chain links TRBV5-1 to TRBJ2-7; 7 bases map to TRBD2. The CDR3 is 15 amino acids. Germline CDR1 is SGHRS and CDR2 is YFSETQ. V shed 0 bases, J shed 4 bases, and the junction held 7 bases outside the gene matches. The CDR3 loop is CASSLGASGLYEQYF. Written as DNA, the CDR3 is TGCGCCAGCAGCTTGGGGGCTAGCGGCTTGTACGAGCAGTACTTC.

The chain couples TRBV10-1 to TRBJ2-7; tentatively, D is TRBD1 (5 bases). Germline values: CDR1 WNHNN, CDR2 SYGVQD (reference sequence). V was pared by 1 base and J by 0 bases, with 7 bases between. The CDR3 spans 14 residues. The CDR3 reads CASSELQDSYEQYF. The CDR3, as DNA: TGCGCCAGCAGTGAGTTACAGGACTCCTACGAGCAGTACTTC.

V usage is TRBV6-5 and J usage is TRBJ2-2; 8 bases are a match to TRBD1. J lost 7 bases, V lost 5 bases, and 3 bases had no gene match. Per the germline V gene, CDR1 is MNHEY and CDR2 is SVGAGI. The CDR3 is 13 amino acids. CDR3: CASSLGQGGELFF. The CDR3, as DNA: TGTGCCAGCAGTCTAGGACAGGGCGGGGAGCTGTTTTTT.

This clone was counted only a few times. The chain employs TRBV28 and TRBJ2-7; 8 bases agree with TRBD2. Germline V CDR1 and CDR2: MDHEN, SYDVKM. This CDR3 spans 16 amino acids. V shed 5 bases, J shed 2 bases, and the junction held 11 bases outside the gene matches. CDR3 sequence reads: CASSPTRLASAYEQYF. In DNA, the CDR3 is TGTGCCAGCAGTCCCACAAGACTAGCGAGCGCCTACGAGCAGTACTTC. Full variable domain (rest looked up from reference TRBV28 and TRBJ2-7): DVKVTQSSRYLVKRTGEKVFLECVQDMDHENMFWYRQDPGLGLRLIYFSYDVKMKEKGDIPEGYSVSREKKERFSLILESASTNQTSMYLCASSPTRLASAYEQYFGPGTRLTVT.

This chain connects TRBV11-3 to TRBJ2-1; D possibly corresponds to TRBD2 (7 bases). With 5 bases removed from V and 8 bases from J, the gap between germline ends came to 22 bases. This CDR3 region has 16 residues. CDR1 and CDR2 (germline): SGHNT, YENEEA. The CDR3 loop is CASSSRGGGHGYEQFF. Written as DNA, the CDR3 is TGTGCCAGCAGCAGCAGAGGGGGGGGGCACGGGTATGAGCAGTTCTTC.

About this clone: Germline is not matched at one junction end, which may reflect a read error. The V and J genes are TRBV28 and TRBJ1-3, with 7 positions matching TRBD1. CDR1 and CDR2 from the germline V gene are MDHEN and SYDVKM. The CDR3 consists of 14 residues. CDR3 residues: CASSLSPRGQPVKF. The DNA for the CDR3 is TGTGCCAGCAGTTTATCTCCTAGGGGACAGCCGGTAAAATTC.

This chain joins TRBV5-1 and TRBJ1-1; D gene uncertain. This CDR3 contains 15 residues. Deletions cut 0 bases from V and 0 bases from J, with 9 bases between. CDR1 and CDR2 (germline): SGHRS, YFSETQ. CDR3 in amino acids: CASSLAGNLNTEAFF. In DNA form, the CDR3 reads TGCGCCAGCAGCTTGGCAGGCAATCTGAACACTGAAGCTTTCTTT.

This sequence joins TRBV18 and TRBJ1-3; tentatively, D is TRBD1 (5 bases). V lost 4 bases, J lost 1 base, and 14 bases lay in between. The CDR3 consists of 16 residues. The germline V gene encodes CDR1 KGHSH and CDR2 LQKENI. CDR3 amino acids: CASSQHPGLSGNTIYF. For the CDR3, the DNA is TGTGCCAGCTCACAACACCCAGGGTTATCTGGAAACACCATATATTTT.

This chain uses TRBV6-1 with TRBJ2-7, with a weak D call TRBD1 (5 bases). CDR3 length: 15 amino acids. CDR1 MNHNS and CDR2 SASEGT come from the germline V gene. The ends were cut back, 7 bases at V and 1 base at J, with 17 bases in the middle. The CDR3 DNA reads TGTGCCAGCAATGTAGGTCCAGGGCAGTCCTACGAGCAGTACTTC. The encoded protein is CASNVGPGQSYEQYF.

This chain joins TRBV30 and TRBJ1-1; no clear D gene. The V and J ends lost 0 bases and 0 bases respectively, with 8 bases between them. The germline V gene encodes CDR1 GTSNPN and CDR2 SVGIG (reference sequence). The CDR3 runs 14 residues. For the CDR3, the DNA is TGTGCCTGGAGTGTAACAGTCGTGAACACTGAAGCTTTCTTT. Amino acids: CAWSVTVVNTEAFF.

This clone was seen a few times. The J gene is TRBJ1-1, the V gene TRBV9; maybe TRBD1 (5 bases). Germline V gene sequence: CDR1 SGDLS, CDR2 YYNGEE. Between the trimmed V and J ends, which lost 4 bases and 5 bases, there was a span of 21 bases. The CDR3 length is 16 residues. The DNA of the CDR3 is TGTGCCAGCAGCTCCAATTACCAGGGTAAAAAGACTGAAGCTTTCTTT. Protein: CASSSNYQGKKTEAFF.

The chain uses TRBV5-1 and TRBJ2-5, with D perhaps matching TRBD1 (6 bases). CDR3 size: 13 residues. V lost 4 bases and J 1 base, leaving 8 bases between the germline ends. The germline gives CDR1 SGHRS, CDR2 YFSETQ. The CDR3 loop reads CASSGGGQETQYF. The DNA of the CDR3 is TGCGCCAGCAGCGGGGGCGGCCAAGAGACCCAGTACTTC. Looking up the rest from reference TRBV5-1 and TRBJ2-5 gives the full variable domain: KAGVTQTPRYLIKTRGQQVTLSCSPISGHRSVSWYQQTPGQGLQFLFEYFSETQRNKGNFPGRFSGRQFSNSRSEMNVSTLELGDSALYLCASSGGGQETQYFGPGTRLLVL.